This entry is about one TCR beta chain. What it binds is unknown. Method: immunoSEQ multiplex PCR; TCRdb's copy keeps in-frame clones and lacks some. Counted here are approximately 100,000 clones, about 71% occurring once; the ten biggest clones make up about 22%. The authors combined CD45RO+ cells with CCR7-negative CD45RA+ TemRA cells as CD8 memory. The source of the sample is a study of shared clonotypes between healthy human individuals. Study outcomes and limitations: Having only a few donors restricted how much genetic and exposure-history diversity was captured. Naive subsets usually exceeded memory subsets in estimated richness. Clonotypes which were not shared had lower generation probabilities than clonotypes that all four donors shared.

Germline V lookup: CDR1 MDHEN, CDR2 SYDVKM. The CDR3 sequence is 15 residues long. V lost 6 bases to trimming and J lost 1 base; unmatched junction nucleotides: 8. The rearrangement joins TRBV28 to TRBJ2-7; TRBD1 matches at 8 bases. The clonotype comes from a woman aged 25 to 39 in good health. The specimen sequenced was memory CD8+ T cells sorted from blood. This sample's subset: CD45RO+ cells pooled with CCR7-negative TemRA cells. The CDR3 nucleotides are TGTGCCAGCAGCCCCTGGGGACAGGATTCCTACGAGCAGTACTTC. It is translated as CASSPWGQDSYEQYF.